Listed below are T cell receptor beta chains from one sample, sequenced in a study of neurological immune-mediated disorders. TCRdb redid the calling of the 5' RACE reads with MiXCR, one entry per CDR3 protein. The data hold about 30,000 distinct CDR3 sequences, with 4.5% to 7% observed a single time. Specimen: CD4+ T cells from blood. Source of these receptors: a woman aged 50 to 65 in good health. The CDR3 runs from the conserved cysteine through the conserved F or W. The D gene is left open where the match is weak. Clone size is given for some rows only: seen once, a few or many times, or a class if the clone is expanded.

D | J | V | size | DNA | CDR3
. | TRBJ1-1 | TRBV19 | many | TGTGCCAGTAGTAGCAGGTATAACACTGAAGCTTTCTTT | CASSSRYNTEAFF
TRBD2 | TRBJ2-3 | TRBV7-2 | . | TGTGCCAGCAGCTTCTCCGGGACTAGCGGGAGCACAGATACGCAGTATTTT | CASSFSGTSGSTDTQYF
. | TRBJ1-3 | TRBV20-1 | many | TGCAGTGCACCGGTAGCAGGCTCTGGAAACACCATATATTTT | CSAPVAGSGNTIYF
TRBD1 | TRBJ2-2 | TRBV9 | many | TGTGCCAGCAGCGCTTCGGGACAGGCAATTAACTTCAACACCGGGGAGCTGTTTTTT | CASSASGQAINFNTGELFF
. | TRBJ1-3 | TRBV7-9 | many | TGTGCCAGCAGCTTTGGGCAGAGCTCTGGAAACACCATATATTTT | CASSFGQSSGNTIYF
TRBD1 | TRBJ1-2 | TRBV10-3 | medium-sized | TGTGCCATCCCCGATGGACAGGGCGCCTTTGGCTACACCTTC | CAIPDGQGAFGYTF
. | TRBJ2-7 | TRBV29-1 | many | TGCAGCGTTGAAGATCCATTTGGTGAGGGGTCCCCCTACGAGCAGTACTTC | CSVEDPFGEGSPYEQYF
. | TRBJ1-6 | TRBV5-1 | many | TGCGCCAGCAGCTTGGAGGGTTCCTATAATTCACCCCTCCACTTT | CASSLEGSYNSPLHF
. | TRBJ2-3 | TRBV20-1 | . | TGCAGTGCTAGAGATTTTGGGGGGCGTGCAGATACGCAGTATTTT | CSARDFGGRADTQYF
TRBD2 | TRBJ2-6 | TRBV19 | . | TGTGCCAGTACTAGAGCGGGAGGTACTGGGGCCAACGTCCTGACTTTC | CASTRAGGTGANVLTF
. | TRBJ2-1 | TRBV5-1 | many | TGCGCCAGCAGCCCAGAGAACAGCAATGAGCAGTTCTTC | CASSPENSNEQFF
TRBD2 | TRBJ2-3 | TRBV5-6 | . | TGTGCCAGCAGCGACAGGACTAGCGGGGGGATCCTCACAGATACGCAGTATTTT | CASSDRTSGGILTDTQYF
. | TRBJ1-6 | TRBV28 | many | TGTGCCAGCAGTTTCCCTAGCTATAATTCACCCCTCCACTTT | CASSFPSYNSPLHF
. | TRBJ1-2 | TRBV10-3 | many | TGTGCCATCAGTGAGTCCCTTCGAGGGGGTGGCTACACCTTC | CAISESLRGGGYTF
TRBD1 | TRBJ2-1 | TRBV4-1 | many | TGCGCCAGCAGGCAACCGGGACAGGGGTTCAATGAGCAGTTCTTC | CASRQPGQGFNEQFF
TRBD1 | TRBJ2-5 | TRBV11-1 | many | TGTGCCAGCAGCCGACAGGGGCTGGTGGAGACCCAGTACTTC | CASSRQGLVETQYF
TRBD2 | TRBJ2-1 | TRBV28 | many | TGTGCCAGCAGTTCGAGGGCGGGGGTGGTTTACAATGAGCAGTTCTTC | CASSSRAGVVYNEQFF
. | TRBJ2-3 | TRBV5-1 | many | TGCGCCAGCAGCTTTACAGACGGTCCGGAGACGCAGTATTTT | CASSFTDGPETQYF
. | TRBJ2-3 | TRBV5-1 | . | TGCGCCAGCAGCCCCCCGCAAGCTAGCACAGATACGCAGTATTTT | CASSPPQASTDTQYF
. | TRBJ1-1 | TRBV20-1 | many | TGCAGTGCTAGAGCAGTATTAGGTCACACTGAAGCTTTCTTT | CSARAVLGHTEAFF
TRBD1 | TRBJ2-2 | TRBV25-1 | few | TGTGCCAGCAGTGGAAGGACAGGACCCACCGGGGAGCTGTTTTTT | CASSGRTGPTGELFF
. | TRBJ2-2 | TRBV7-6 | many | TGTGCCAGCAGCTTAAGGTCAGCCGGGGAGCTGTTTTTT | CASSLRSAGELFF
TRBD1 | TRBJ2-7 | TRBV5-1 | many | TGCGCCAGCAGCCAGGGACAGGGGCCCTCCTACGAGCAGTACTTC | CASSQGQGPSYEQYF
TRBD1 | TRBJ1-1 | TRBV7-9 | many | TGTGCCAGCAGCTTCAGGGGGTCCACTGAAGCTTTCTTT | CASSFRGSTEAFF
. | TRBJ1-4 | TRBV5-1 | many | TGCGCCAGCAGCATTGGGGGGGGCCGGGAAAAACTGTTTTTT | CASSIGGGREKLFF
TRBD1 | TRBJ1-1 | TRBV7-2 | many | TGTGCCAGCAGGCTATCCCAGGGGGCGGAAGCTTTCTTT | CASRLSQGAEAFF
. | TRBJ1-6 | TRBV12-3/TRBV12-4 | many | TGTGCCAGCCGCCACAATTCACCCCTCCACTTT | CASRHNSPLHF
. | TRBJ1-1 | TRBV7-2 | many | TGTGCCAGCAGCTCCACGGGACCCGGGCAAGCTTTCTTT | CASSSTGPGQAFF
. | TRBJ2-2 | TRBV5-1 | many | TGCGCCAGCAGGAAGGAGTCAGGGAACACCGGGGAGCTGTTTTTT | CASRKESGNTGELFF
. | TRBJ1-5 | TRBV10-3 | . | TGTGCCACGACGCAACCCAATCAGCCCCAGCATTTT | CATTQPNQPQHF
TRBD2 | TRBJ2-1 | TRBV5-1 | many | TGCGCCAGCAGCAAAATAGCGGGGGGCTACAATGAGCAGTTCTTC | CASSKIAGGYNEQFF
TRBD2 | TRBJ2-7 | TRBV20-1 | . | TGCAGTGCTAGAGACGTCCAGCGGGAGTTGTTTGACGAGCAGTACTTC | CSARDVQRELFDEQYF
. | TRBJ2-5 | TRBV20-1 | many | TGCAGTGCTAGAGATACGCCACCGAGGGAGACCCAGTACTTC | CSARDTPPRETQYF
. | TRBJ2-2 | TRBV4-1 | many | TGCGCCAGCAGCCAAGATGCTGCAGGGGCGAACACCGGGGAGCTGTTTTTT | CASSQDAAGANTGELFF
. | TRBJ2-2 | TRBV5-5 | many | TGTGCCAGCAGCTGGGACACGTTGAACACCGGGGAGCTGTTTTTT | CASSWDTLNTGELFF
TRBD2 | TRBJ2-7 | TRBV20-1 | many | TGCAGTGCTAAGGCCAGCGGGGGACGCTACGAGCAGTACTTC | CSAKASGGRYEQYF
TRBD2 | TRBJ2-1 | TRBV7-6 | many | TGTGCCAGCAGCTCAGGACTAGCGGGGGATGGTGAGCAGTTCTTC | CASSSGLAGDGEQFF
TRBD1 | TRBJ2-1 | TRBV28 | many | TGTGCCTCACAGGGGGCGGGGAGCGGCTACAATGAGCAGTTCTTC | CASQGAGSGYNEQFF
. | TRBJ2-1 | TRBV6-1 | . | TGTGCCAGCAGGCCCGACCTGGGATCTAATGAGCAGTTCTTC | CASRPDLGSNEQFF
. | TRBJ2-1 | TRBV25-1 | many | TGTGCCAGCAGTGAGGGCAGGGGCTCCTACAATGAGCAGTTCTTC | CASSEGRGSYNEQFF
. | TRBJ1-1 | TRBV19 | few | TGTGCCAGTAACAAGGGACCGGGGATGAACACTGAAGCTTTCTTT | CASNKGPGMNTEAFF
. | TRBJ2-1 | TRBV11-1 | many | TGTGCCAGCAGCTCTATCAGGGGAGGTTCTGACAATGAGCAGTTCTTC | CASSSIRGGSDNEQFF
. | TRBJ2-4 | TRBV29-1 | many | TGCAGCGTTGAGCTTTGGGGTTTGCAAGGGAGGAACATTCAGTACTTC | CSVELWGLQGRNIQYF
TRBD1 | TRBJ1-4 | TRBV5-1 | many | TGCGCCAGCAGCGAGCCGGGACAGGGGAATGAAAAACTGTTTTTT | CASSEPGQGNEKLFF
. | TRBJ1-1 | TRBV6-6 | many | TGTGCCAGCAGTTACTCGAGTATCGACAGCAACACTGAAGCTTTCTTT | CASSYSSIDSNTEAFF
. | TRBJ2-1 | TRBV12-3/TRBV12-4 | many | TGTGCCAGCAGTGGCGACAGCCGCAATGAGCAGTTCTTC | CASSGDSRNEQFF
. | TRBJ2-2 | TRBV20-1 | many | TGCAGTGCTAGAGATGTCGGGGAGCTGTTTTTT | CSARDVGELFF
. | TRBJ1-1 | TRBV28 | many | TGTGCCAGCAGTTTATCCGCAGGACCTGAAGCTTTCTTT | CASSLSAGPEAFF
TRBD1 | TRBJ2-3 | TRBV12-3/TRBV12-4 | . | TGTGCCAGCAAAAGGGGGCGAGATACGCAGTATTTT | CASKRGRDTQYF
. | TRBJ1-2 | TRBV28 | many | TGTGCCAGCACCCCGGGTAGTGATATCTCTGGCTACACCTTC | CASTPGSDISGYTF
TRBD2 | TRBJ2-7 | TRBV28 | . | TGTGCCAGCAGTTTGTACGGGAGGCCCTTAACCTACGAGCAGTACTTC | CASSLYGRPLTYEQYF
. | TRBJ2-7 | TRBV5-1 | many | TGCGCCAGCAGACGAGGACAGGGCGGGAGCTACGAGCAGTACTTC | CASRRGQGGSYEQYF